The entry below describes one TCR beta chain. These data belong to a study of blood T cell repertoires in COVID-19. The wider study: COVID-19 samples from acute and convalescent phases originated in the United States, Italy and Spain. In each case, the material was cDNA or gDNA derived from T cells, B-cell-depleted T cells, or PBMCs.

Generated by immunoSEQ multiplex PCR, the TCRdb table keeps only in-frame clones and is missing some. This sample yields some 74,000 clones, of which roughly 80% are seen a single time; approximately 5% belongs to the top ten. This TCR derives from an elderly woman with active or convalescent COVID-19. Sequencing input: peripheral blood.

The CDR3 reads CASSTKMGGDVYEQYF. DNA of the CDR3: TGTGCCAGCAGCACGAAAATGGGAGGGGATGTCTACGAGCAGTACTTC. The chain recombines TRBV7-8 with TRBJ2-7; 7 nucleotides match TRBD2. The germline V gene encodes CDR1 SGHVS and CDR2 FQNEAQ. The CDR3 is made up of 16 amino acids. The V gene end was trimmed by 5 bases and the J gene end by 3 bases; junction bases not matched to a gene: 13.